The clone carrying this T cell receptor beta chain was counted a few times. Antigen unknown. The authors made TCR cDNA by 5'RACE template switching, adding a universal primer site and UMIs. TCRdb re-called the 5' RACE reads with MiXCR, one entry per CDR3 protein. The profile shows 300,000 or so distinct CDR3 sequences, around 10% of them singletons. This entry is derived from a study of T cells after yellow fever vaccination. Study-level findings and limits: Boosting was followed by the reappearance of most primary-vaccination clones (approximately 95% CD4, more than 70% CD8). Some clonotypes were seen in both the CD4 and the CD8 compartments. These made up a small share and likely arose from convergent recombination. Repertoires sorted by FACS could include abundant clonotypes that are contaminants from the bulk population.

The source material was CD4+ T cells sorted from PBMCs, sampled 5 days after the yellow fever booster vaccination. The receptor was isolated from a man younger than 35 who received the YFV17D yellow fever vaccine.

The CDR3 region has the DNA TGTGCCAGCAGTACCAGACAGGGTACTGAAGCTTTCTTT. This codes for CASSTRQGTEAFF. The chain links TRBV12-3 or TRBV12-4 to TRBJ1-1; TRBD1 matches at 7 bases. J lost 5 bases, V lost 5 bases, and 5 bases had no gene match. The CDR3 sequence is 13 residues long.